This T cell receptor beta chain was captured in a study of shared clonotypes between healthy human individuals. Study-level points and caveats: Sorted-subset sequencing was shown by rarefaction to be incomplete despite large depth.

Germline V gene sequence: CDR1 SGHVS, CDR2 FQNEAQ. This CDR3 is built from 16 residues. The J segment lost 4 bases and the V segment lost 0 bases, leaving 4 bases of the junction unmatched. Note on this clone: The target antigen is unknown.

Sequenced by immunoSEQ multiplex PCR; TCRdb stores in-frame clones only, minus some. Of just over 2,000,000 clones listed, 90% to 95% are singletons. The split of CD4+ cells yielded CD45RA+ naive and CD45RA-negative memory subsets. The sample taken for sequencing was naive CD4+ T cells sorted from blood. Subset described: CD45RA+ positively selected. The chain has TRBV7-8 and TRBJ2-5; 11 nucleotides line up with TRBD1. The sequence was obtained from a man aged 18 to 30 in good health. For the CDR3, the DNA is TGTGCCAGCAGCTTAGCGGGACAGGGGGGCAGAGAGACCCAGTACTTC. It is translated as CASSLAGQGGRETQYF.